Listed here are 2 T cell receptor beta chains from one sample, sequenced in a study of shared clonotypes between healthy human individuals. Some clones are missing from TCRdb's copy, which holds only in-frame ones; the method was immunoSEQ multiplex PCR. The sample lists about 1 million clones, about 70% occurring once. The material sequenced was memory CD4+ T cells sorted from blood. The subset here: CD45RA-negative fraction. These receptors were collected from a man between 18 and 35 years old in good health.

At least ten counts were recorded for this clone. The J gene is TRBJ2-1, the V gene TRBV19; D may be TRBD1 (5 bases). V lost 6 bases, J lost 9 bases, and 15 bases lay in between. The germline CDR1 and CDR2 sequences are LNHDA and SQIVND (reference sequence). This CDR3 is 13 amino acids long. The CDR3 DNA is TGTGCCAGTAGGAACCCTCCAAGGGGTGAGCAGTTCTTC. Amino acid sequence: CASRNPPRGEQFF.

The chain is built from TRBV5-4 and TRBJ2-5; possible D gene TRBD1, 5 bases. This CDR3 comprises 14 residues. Germline CDR1 reads SGHNT; CDR2 reads YYREEE (reference sequence). Between the trimmed V and J ends, which lost 3 bases and 2 bases, there was a span of 11 bases. In DNA, the CDR3 is TGTGCCAGCAGCTCAAACAGACAGCAAGAGACCCAGTACTTC. Encoded protein: CASSSNRQQETQYF.